The source of this T cell receptor beta chain is a study of blood T cell repertoires in COVID-19. About the study: Italy, Spain and the United States were the sources of the convalescent and acute COVID-19 samples. Nucleic acid was either cDNA or gDNA, and it came from T cells, B-cell-depleted T cells, or PBMCs.

The length of the CDR3 is 15 residues. Per the germline V gene, CDR1 is SGHTA and CDR2 is FQGNSA. V was clipped by 1 base and J by 7 bases; unmatched bases: 6. Original data processing: Quantification of nucleated cells was approximated via reference gene primer amplification. Profiled with immunoSEQ multiplex PCR; TCRdb holds only in-frame clones, not every one. V, J and clone size reflect that table, while D and trimming were determined from the DNA. The table lists 85,000 to 90,000 clones, about 86% of them singletons. This clonotype was sampled from a man older than 75 with active or convalescent COVID-19. The chain combines TRBV7-2 with TRBJ1-5, with 8 bases matching TRBD1. The material sequenced was peripheral blood. CDR3 in amino acids: CASSLDGTGPQPQHF. In DNA form, the CDR3 reads TGTGCCAGCAGCTTAGACGGGACAGGCCCCCAGCCCCAGCATTTT. The variable domain in full, completed from reference TRBV7-2 and TRBJ1-5, reads GAGVSQSPSNKVTEKGKDVELRCDPISGHTALYWYRQSLGQGLEFLIYFQGNSAPDKSGLPSDRFSAERTGGSVSTLTIQRTQQEDSAVYLCASSLDGTGPQPQHFGDGTRLSIL.